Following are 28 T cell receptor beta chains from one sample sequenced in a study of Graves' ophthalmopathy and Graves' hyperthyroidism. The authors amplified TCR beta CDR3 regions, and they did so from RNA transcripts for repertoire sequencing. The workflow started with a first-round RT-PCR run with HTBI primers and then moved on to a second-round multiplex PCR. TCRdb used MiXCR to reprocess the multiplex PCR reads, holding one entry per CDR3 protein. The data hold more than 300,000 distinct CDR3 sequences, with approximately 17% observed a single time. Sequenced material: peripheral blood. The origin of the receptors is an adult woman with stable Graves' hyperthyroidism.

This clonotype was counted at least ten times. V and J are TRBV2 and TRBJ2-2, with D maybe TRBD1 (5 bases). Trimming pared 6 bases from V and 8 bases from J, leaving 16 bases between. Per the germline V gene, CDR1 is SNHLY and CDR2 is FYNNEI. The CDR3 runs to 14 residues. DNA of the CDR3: TGTGCCAGCAGCAAAAGGGCTCCAGGGGGGGAGCTGTTTTTT. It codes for CASSKRAPGGELFF.

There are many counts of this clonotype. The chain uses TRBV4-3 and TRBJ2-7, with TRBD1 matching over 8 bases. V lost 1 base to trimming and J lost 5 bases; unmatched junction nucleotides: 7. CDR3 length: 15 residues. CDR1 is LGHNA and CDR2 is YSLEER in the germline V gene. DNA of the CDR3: TGCGCCAGCAGCCAAGCTGTGACAGGGGCGAACGAGCAGTACTTC. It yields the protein CASSQAVTGANEQYF.

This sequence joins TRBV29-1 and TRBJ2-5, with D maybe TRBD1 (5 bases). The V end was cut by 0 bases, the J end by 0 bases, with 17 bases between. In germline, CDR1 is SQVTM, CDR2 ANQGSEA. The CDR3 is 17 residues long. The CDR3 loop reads CSVEDWMITGYQETQYF. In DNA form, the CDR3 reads TGCAGCGTTGAAGATTGGATGATAACAGGATACCAAGAGACCCAGTACTTC.

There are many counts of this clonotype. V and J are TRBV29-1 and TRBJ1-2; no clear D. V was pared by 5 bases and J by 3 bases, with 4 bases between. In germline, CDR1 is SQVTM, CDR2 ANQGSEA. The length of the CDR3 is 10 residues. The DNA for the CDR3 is TGCAGCGTTTGGGACTATGGCTACACCTTC. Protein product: CSVWDYGYTF.

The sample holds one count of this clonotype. The CDR3 coding sequence is TGTGCCAGCAGGTCCGACAGGGGGCTCGTCAACGGGGAGCTGTTTTTT. Amino acids: CASRSDRGLVNGELFF. This rearrangement joins TRBV2 to TRBJ2-2; TRBD1 matches 10 bases. V trimming: 6 bases; J trimming: 7 bases; junction bases outside the gene matches: 11. The CDR3 consists of 16 residues. Germline V CDR1 and CDR2: SNHLY, FYNNEI. The whole variable domain, filled in from reference TRBV2 and TRBJ2-2, reads EPEVTQTPSHQVTQMGQEVILRCVPISNHLYFYWYRQILGQKVEFLVSFYNNEISEKSEIFDDQFSVERPDGSNFTLKIRSTKLEDSAMYFCASRSDRGLVNGELFFGEGSRLTVL.

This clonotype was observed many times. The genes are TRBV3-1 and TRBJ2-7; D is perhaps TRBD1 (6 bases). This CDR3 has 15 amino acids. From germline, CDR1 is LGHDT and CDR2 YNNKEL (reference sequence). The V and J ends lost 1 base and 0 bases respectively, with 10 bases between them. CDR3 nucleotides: TGTGCCAGCAGCCAAGTTTACAGGGCCTCCTACGAGCAGTACTTC. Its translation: CASSQVYRASYEQYF.

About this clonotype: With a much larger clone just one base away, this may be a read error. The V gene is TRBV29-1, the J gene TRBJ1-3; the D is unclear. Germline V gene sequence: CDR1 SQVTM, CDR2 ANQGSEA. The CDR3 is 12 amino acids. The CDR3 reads CGGMRSGNTIYF. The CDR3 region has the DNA TGCGGCGGTATGAGGTCTGGAAACACCATATATTTT. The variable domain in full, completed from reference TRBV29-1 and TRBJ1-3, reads SAVISQKPSRDICQRGTSLTIQCQVDSQVTMMFWYRQQPGQSLTLIATANQGSEATYESGFVIDKFPISRPNLTFSTLTVSNMSPEDSSIYLCGGMRSGNTIYFGEGSWLTVV.

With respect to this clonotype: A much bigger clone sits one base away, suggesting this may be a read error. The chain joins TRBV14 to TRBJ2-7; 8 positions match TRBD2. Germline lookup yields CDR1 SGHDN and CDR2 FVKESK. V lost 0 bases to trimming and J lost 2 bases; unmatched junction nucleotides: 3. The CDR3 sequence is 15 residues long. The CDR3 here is CASSQDRGGPYEQYF. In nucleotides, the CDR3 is TGTGCCAGCAGCCAAGATCGGGGGGGTCCCTACGAGCAGTACTTC.

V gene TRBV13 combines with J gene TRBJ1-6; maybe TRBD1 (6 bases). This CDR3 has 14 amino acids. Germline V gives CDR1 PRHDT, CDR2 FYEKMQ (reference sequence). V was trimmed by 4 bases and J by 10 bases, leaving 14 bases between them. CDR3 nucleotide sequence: TGTGCCAGCAGCTCGGACAGTAGGTGGTCACCCCTCCACTTT. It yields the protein CASSSDSRWSPLHF.

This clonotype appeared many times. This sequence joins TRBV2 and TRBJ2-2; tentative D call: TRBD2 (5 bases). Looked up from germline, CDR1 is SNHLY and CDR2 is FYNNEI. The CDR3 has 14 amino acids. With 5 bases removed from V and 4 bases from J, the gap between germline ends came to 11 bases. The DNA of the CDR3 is TGTGCCAGCAGTCTACTAGTCCCCACCGGGGAGCTGTTTTTT. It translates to CASSLLVPTGELFF.

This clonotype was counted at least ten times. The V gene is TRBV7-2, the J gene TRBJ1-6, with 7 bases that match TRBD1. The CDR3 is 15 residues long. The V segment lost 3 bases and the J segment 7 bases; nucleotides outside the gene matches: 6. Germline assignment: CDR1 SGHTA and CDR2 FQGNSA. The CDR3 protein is CASSFQTGTNSPLHF. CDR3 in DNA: TGTGCCAGCAGCTTTCAGACAGGGACGAATTCACCCCTCCACTTT.

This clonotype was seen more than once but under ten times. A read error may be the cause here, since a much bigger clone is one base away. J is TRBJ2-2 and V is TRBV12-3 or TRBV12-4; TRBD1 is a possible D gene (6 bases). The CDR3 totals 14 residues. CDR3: CASRMTGRTGELCF. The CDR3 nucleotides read TGTGCCAGCAGGATGACAGGTCGCACCGGGGAGCTGTGTTTT.

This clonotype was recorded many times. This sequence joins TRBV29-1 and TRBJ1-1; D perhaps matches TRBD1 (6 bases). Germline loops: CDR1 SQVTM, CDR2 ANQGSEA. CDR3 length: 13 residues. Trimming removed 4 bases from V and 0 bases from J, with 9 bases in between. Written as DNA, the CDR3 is TGCAGCGTTGCGGCAGGGGTGAACACTGAAGCTTTCTTT. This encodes CSVAAGVNTEAFF.

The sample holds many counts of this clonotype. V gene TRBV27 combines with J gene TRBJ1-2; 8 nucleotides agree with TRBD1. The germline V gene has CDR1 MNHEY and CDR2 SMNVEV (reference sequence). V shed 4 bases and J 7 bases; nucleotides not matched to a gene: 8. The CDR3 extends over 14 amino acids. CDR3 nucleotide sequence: TGTGCCAGCAGTTCCCTTACAGGGGGAATTGGCTACACCTTC. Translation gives CASSSLTGGIGYTF.

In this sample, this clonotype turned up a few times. CDR3 region: CASSLLVGGVAKNIQYF. For the CDR3, the DNA is TGTGCCAGCAGCTTGTTGGTTGGTGGGGTAGCCAAAAACATTCAGTACTTC. V is TRBV7-9 and J is TRBJ2-4; no clear D gene. Germline V gene sequence: CDR1 SEHNR, CDR2 FQNEAQ (reference sequence). With 3 bases removed from V and 0 bases from J, the gap between germline ends came to 15 bases. The CDR3 has 17 residues.

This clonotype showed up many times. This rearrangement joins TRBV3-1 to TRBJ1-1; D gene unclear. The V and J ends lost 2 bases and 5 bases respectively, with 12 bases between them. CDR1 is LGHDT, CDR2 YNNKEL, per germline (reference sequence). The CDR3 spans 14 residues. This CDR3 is CASSQYGRETEAFF. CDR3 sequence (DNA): TGTGCCAGCAGCCAATACGGAAGGGAAACTGAAGCTTTCTTT.

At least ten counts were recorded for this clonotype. The CDR3 coding sequence is TGTGCCAGCAGTGCCCCCCAGCGGTTCAGCTCCTACGAGCAGTACTTC. Translation: CASSAPQRFSSYEQYF. The rearrangement joins TRBV6-1 to TRBJ2-7; tentatively, D is TRBD2 (5 bases). CDR1 MNHNS and CDR2 SASEGT come from the germline V gene. The CDR3 is 16 residues long. V gave up 4 bases and J gave up 0 bases, with 16 bases separating them.

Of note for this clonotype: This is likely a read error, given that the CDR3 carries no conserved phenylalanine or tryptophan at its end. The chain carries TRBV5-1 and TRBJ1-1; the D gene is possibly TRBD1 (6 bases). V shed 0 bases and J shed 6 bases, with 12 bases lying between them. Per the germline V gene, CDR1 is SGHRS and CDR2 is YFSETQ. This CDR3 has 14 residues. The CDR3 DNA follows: TGCGCCAGCAGCTTGGCATCAGGGGAGGCTGAAGCTTTCTTA. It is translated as CASSLASGEAEAFL.

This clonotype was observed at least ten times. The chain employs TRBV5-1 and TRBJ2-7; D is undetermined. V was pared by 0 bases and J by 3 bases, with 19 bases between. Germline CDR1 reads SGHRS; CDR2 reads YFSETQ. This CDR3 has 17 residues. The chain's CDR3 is CASSLDLEFSADYEQYF. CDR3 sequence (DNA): TGCGCCAGCAGCTTGGATTTAGAGTTCTCGGCCGACTACGAGCAGTACTTC. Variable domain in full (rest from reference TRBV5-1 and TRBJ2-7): KAGVTQTPRYLIKTRGQQVTLSCSPISGHRSVSWYQQTPGQGLQFLFEYFSETQRNKGNFPGRFSGRQFSNSRSEMNVSTLELGDSALYLCASSLDLEFSADYEQYFGPGTRLTVT.

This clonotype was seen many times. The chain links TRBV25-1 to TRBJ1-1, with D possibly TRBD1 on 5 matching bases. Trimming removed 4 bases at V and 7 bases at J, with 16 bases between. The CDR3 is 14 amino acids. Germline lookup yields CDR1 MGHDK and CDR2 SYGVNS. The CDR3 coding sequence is TGTGCCAGCAGTGCAAGACGGGGGGTGGTTGAAGCTTTCTTT. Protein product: CASSARRGVVEAFF.

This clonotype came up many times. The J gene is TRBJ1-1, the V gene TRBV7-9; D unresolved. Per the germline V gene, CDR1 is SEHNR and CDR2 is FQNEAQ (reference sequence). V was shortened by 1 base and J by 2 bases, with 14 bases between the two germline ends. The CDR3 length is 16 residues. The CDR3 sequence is CASSLGFGRLNTEAFF. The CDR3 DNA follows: TGTGCCAGCAGCTTAGGGTTTGGCCGCCTTAACACTGAAGCTTTCTTT.

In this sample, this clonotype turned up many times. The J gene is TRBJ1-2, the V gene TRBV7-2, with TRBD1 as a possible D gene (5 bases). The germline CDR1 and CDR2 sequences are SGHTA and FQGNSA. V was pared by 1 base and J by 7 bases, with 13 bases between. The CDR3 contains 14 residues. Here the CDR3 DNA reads TGTGCCAGCAGCTTAGACCAGGGTTTAAGTGGCTACACCTTC. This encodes CASSLDQGLSGYTF. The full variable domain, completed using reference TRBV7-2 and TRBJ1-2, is GAGVSQSPSNKVTEKGKDVELRCDPISGHTALYWYRQSLGQGLEFLIYFQGNSAPDKSGLPSDRFSAERTGGSVSTLTIQRTQQEDSAVYLCASSLDQGLSGYTFGSGTRLTVV.

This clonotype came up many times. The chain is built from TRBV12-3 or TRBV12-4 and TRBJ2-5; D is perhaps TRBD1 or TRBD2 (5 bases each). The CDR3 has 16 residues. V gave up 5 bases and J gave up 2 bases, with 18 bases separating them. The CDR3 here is CASSPRRGGPQETQYF. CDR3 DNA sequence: TGTGCCAGCAGTCCCCGCCGGGGCGGACCACAAGAGACCCAGTACTTC.

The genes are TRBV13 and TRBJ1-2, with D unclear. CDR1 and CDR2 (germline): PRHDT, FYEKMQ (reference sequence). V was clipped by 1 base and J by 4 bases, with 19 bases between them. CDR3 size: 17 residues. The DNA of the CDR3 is TGTGCCAGCAGCTTAGCGCCAGCGGACGGTCCCCTCTATGGCTACACCTTC. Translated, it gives CASSLAPADGPLYGYTF.

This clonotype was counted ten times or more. The CDR3 region is CASREGGLVRQETQYF. CDR3 nucleotides: TGTGCCAGCAGAGAGGGTGGACTAGTACGACAAGAGACCCAGTACTTC. The chain recombines TRBV2 with TRBJ2-5; 7 nucleotides align to TRBD2. The CDR3 sequence is 16 residues long. The junction had 12 bases not matched to a gene; V was cut back by 6 bases and J by 2 bases. The germline gives CDR1 SNHLY, CDR2 FYNNEI.

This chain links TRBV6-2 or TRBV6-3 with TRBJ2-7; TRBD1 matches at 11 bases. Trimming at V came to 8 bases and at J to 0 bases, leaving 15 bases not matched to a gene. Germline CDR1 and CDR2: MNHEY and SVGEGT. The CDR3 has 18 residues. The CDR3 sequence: CASALYTVGTGGSYEQYF. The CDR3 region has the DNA TGTGCCAGCGCTCTCTACACCGTTGGGACAGGGGGCTCCTACGAGCAGTACTTC.

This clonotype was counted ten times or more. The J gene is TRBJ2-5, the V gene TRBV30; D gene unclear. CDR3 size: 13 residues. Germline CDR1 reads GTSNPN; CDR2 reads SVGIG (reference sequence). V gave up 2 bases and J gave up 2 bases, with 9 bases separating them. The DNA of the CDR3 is TGTGCCTGGAGTTCGGCAAGTCAAGAGACCCAGTACTTC. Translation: CAWSSASQETQYF.

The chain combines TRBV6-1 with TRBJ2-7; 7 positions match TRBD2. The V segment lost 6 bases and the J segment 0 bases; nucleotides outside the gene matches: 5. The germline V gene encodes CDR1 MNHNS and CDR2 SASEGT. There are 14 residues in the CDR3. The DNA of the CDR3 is TGTGCCAGCAGAAGCGGGGATAACTCCTACGAGCAGTACTTC. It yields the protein CASRSGDNSYEQYF.